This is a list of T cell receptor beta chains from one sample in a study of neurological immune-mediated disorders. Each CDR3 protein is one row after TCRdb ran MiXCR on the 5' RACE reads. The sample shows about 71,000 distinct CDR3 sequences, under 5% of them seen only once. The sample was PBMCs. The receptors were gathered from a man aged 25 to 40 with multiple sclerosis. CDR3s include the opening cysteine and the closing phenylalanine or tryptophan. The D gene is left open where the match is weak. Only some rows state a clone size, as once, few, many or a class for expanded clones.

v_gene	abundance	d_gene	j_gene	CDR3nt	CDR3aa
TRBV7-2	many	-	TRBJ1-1	TGTGCCAGCAGCCGTCTTAGGACACAGGGTGAAGCTTTCTTT	CASSRLRTQGEAFF
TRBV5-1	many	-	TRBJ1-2	TGCGCCAGCAGCTTGGTCCGCAGAATTTATGGCTACACCTTC	CASSLVRRIYGYTF
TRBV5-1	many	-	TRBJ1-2	TGCGCCAGCAGCTTTACAGATCAGGACTATGGCTACACCTTC	CASSFTDQDYGYTF
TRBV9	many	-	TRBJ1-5	TGTGCCAGCGGTATCAATCAGCCCCAGCATTTT	CASGINQPQHF
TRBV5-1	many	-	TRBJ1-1	TGCGCCAGCAGCTTGGATGGGACGAACACTGAAGCTTTCTTT	CASSLDGTNTEAFF
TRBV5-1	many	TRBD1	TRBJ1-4	TGCGCCAGCAGCGGCGGACAGGGGTCAACTAATGAAAAACTGTTTTTT	CASSGGQGSTNEKLFF
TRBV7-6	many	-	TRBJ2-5	TGTGCCAGCAGCTTTAACCGGGAGACCCAGTACTTC	CASSFNRETQYF
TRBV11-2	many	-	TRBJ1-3	TGTGCCAGCAGCTTATTCGGGGAGTTGTCTACCATATATTTT	CASSLFGELSTIYF
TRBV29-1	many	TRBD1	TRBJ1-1	TGCAGCGTCGACAGGGCGAACACTGAAGCTTTCTTT	CSVDRANTEAFF
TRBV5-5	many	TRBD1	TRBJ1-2	TGTGCCAGCAGCTTGTTCGCAGGGGGCGACTATGGCTACACCTTC	CASSLFAGGDYGYTF
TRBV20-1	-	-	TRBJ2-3	TGCAGTGCTAGATCCCTATCGGATACGCAGTATTTT	CSARSLSDTQYF
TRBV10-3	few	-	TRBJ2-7	TGTGCCATCGGAACTTTCGAATCCTACGAGCAGTACTTC	CAIGTFESYEQYF
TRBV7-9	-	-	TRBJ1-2	TGTGTAGCAGCTTATTTGGTATATGGCTACACCTTC	CVAAYLVYGYTF